The source of this T cell receptor beta chain is a study of blood T cell repertoires in COVID-19. Study information: Researchers got acute and convalescent COVID-19 samples from the United States, Italy and Spain. From T cells, B-cell-depleted T cells, or PBMCs came the material, which was cDNA or gDNA.

Per the original methods: Scientists estimated how many nucleated cells there were by amplifying reference gene primers. Measured with immunoSEQ multiplex PCR; TCRdb has only the in-frame clones, and not every one. The D gene and trimming were derived from the DNA, and the V and J assignments and clone size from that table. The table shows 100,000 to 150,000 clones, with roughly 79% occurring only once. CDR1 is GTSNPN, CDR2 SVGIG, per germline (reference sequence). The CDR3 covers 13 residues. Trimming took 0 bases from V and 5 from J; bases not matched to a gene: 1. Sequenced sample: peripheral blood. The TCR was taken from a human donor in a cohort sampled during active COVID-19. V and J are TRBV30 and TRBJ2-7, with TRBD1 matching 10 bases. The CDR3 here is CAWSVGTGDEQYF. For the CDR3, the DNA is TGTGCCTGGAGTGTCGGGACAGGGGACGAGCAGTACTTC.